Following are 9 T cell receptor beta chains from one sample sequenced in a study of T cell changes during pregnancy in multiple sclerosis. TCRdb keeps only in-frame clones here, not all; method: immunoSEQ multiplex PCR. The profile shows about 67,000 clones, 80% to 90% of them singletons. The material was peripheral blood, obtained in the first trimester of pregnancy. All receptors derive from a female donor with multiple sclerosis, enrolled in a pregnancy study.

This chain joins TRBV30 and TRBJ2-4, with TRBD2 as a possible D gene (5 bases). Trimming stripped 7 bases from V and 6 bases from J, with 13 bases between. Germline-derived CDR1 and CDR2 are GTSNPN and SVGIG (reference sequence). The CDR3 spans 12 residues. This CDR3 reads CASNRAGNIQYF. The CDR3 DNA sequence: TGTGCCTCCAACCGGGCGGGAAACATTCAGTACTTC.

Turning to this clone: The germline gene is not matched at one end of the junction; a read error may be the cause. The rearrangement links TRBV7-2 to TRBJ2-6, with 7 bases matching TRBD2. Germline CDR1 and CDR2: SGHTA and FQGNSA. The CDR3 has 16 residues. CDR3: CASSLEATGGGNVLTF. The CDR3 DNA reads as TGTGCCAGCAGCTTAGAGGCGACTGGGGGGGGCAACGTCCTGACTTTC. The full variable domain, completed using reference TRBV7-2 and TRBJ2-6, is GAGVSQSPSNKVTEKGKDVELRCDPISGHTALYWYRQSLGQGLEFLIYFQGNSAPDKSGLPSDRFSAERTGGSVSTLTIQRTQQEDSAVYLCASSLEATGGGNVLTFGAGSRLTVL.

V gene TRBV4-1 combines with J gene TRBJ2-7; D ambiguous. The germline V gene has CDR1 MGHRA and CDR2 YSYEKL. The CDR3 runs 15 residues. V was shortened by 0 bases and J by 3 bases, with 12 bases between the two germline ends. CDR3: CASSQDSWRGYEQYF. In DNA, the CDR3 is TGCGCCAGCAGCCAAGATTCCTGGAGAGGCTACGAGCAGTACTTC.

The sample holds a few counts of this clone. The chain combines TRBV2 with TRBJ1-3; tentative D call: TRBD1 (5 bases). The CDR3 length is 15 residues. V shed 3 bases and J shed 9 bases, with 18 bases lying between them. Germline V gives CDR1 SNHLY, CDR2 FYNNEI. CDR3 amino acids: CASSEEGPTAGTIYF. CDR3 DNA sequence: TGTGCCAGCAGTGAGGAGGGGCCTACTGCTGGCACCATATATTTT.

This chain joins TRBV4-1 and TRBJ1-1; D gene ambiguous. This CDR3 region has 15 residues. The V and J ends lost 1 base and 0 bases respectively, with 9 bases between them. The germline gives CDR1 MGHRA, CDR2 YSYEKL. CDR3 amino acids: CASSQVTTLNTEAFF. CDR3 sequence (DNA): TGCGCCAGCAGCCAAGTCACAACCCTGAACACTGAAGCTTTCTTT.

J is TRBJ2-7 and V is TRBV2, with TRBD1 identical over 7 bases. This CDR3 region has 13 residues. J was trimmed by 3 bases and V by 8 bases; bases with no gene match: 7. CDR1 SNHLY and CDR2 FYNNEI come from the germline V gene. Written as DNA, the CDR3 is TGTGCCAGCGAATTAGGGGGCTACTACGAGCAGTACTTC. Translating it yields CASELGGYYEQYF.

The gene calls are TRBV2 and TRBJ2-5, with D possibly matching TRBD1 (5 bases). V was trimmed by 8 bases and J by 2 bases, leaving 18 bases between them. The germline V gene has CDR1 SNHLY and CDR2 FYNNEI. CDR3 length: 15 amino acids. As DNA, the CDR3 is TGTGCCAGCTCTCGAGGAAGGGGATCTCAAGAGACCCAGTACTTC. Translated, it gives CASSRGRGSQETQYF.

The chain is built from TRBV5-6 and TRBJ1-2; weak D call: TRBD1 (6 bases). The CDR3 runs 14 residues. Germline CDR1 reads SGHDT; CDR2 reads YYEEEE. The germline V and J ends were trimmed by 4 bases and 3 bases, with 13 bases remaining between them. The CDR3 protein is CASSLQGVDYGYTF. For the CDR3, the DNA is TGTGCCAGCAGCCTACAGGGCGTGGACTATGGCTACACCTTC. Based on the CDR3 plus reference TRBV5-6 and TRBJ1-2, the full variable domain is DAGVTQSPTHLIKTRGQQVTLRCSPKSGHDTVSWYQQALGQGPQFIFQYYEEEERQRGNFPDRFSGHQFPNYSSELNVNALLLGDSALYLCASSLQGVDYGYTFGSGTRLTVV.

The V and J genes are TRBV7-9 and TRBJ1-2; 7 bases agree with TRBD1. V lost 5 bases and J lost 7; bases outside the gene matches: 19. The germline gives CDR1 SEHNR, CDR2 FQNEAQ (reference sequence). The CDR3 covers 17 residues. The CDR3 loop reads CASSTGGTATLLSGYTF. Written as DNA, the CDR3 is TGTGCCAGCAGCACAGGAGGGACAGCCACACTCCTGAGTGGCTACACCTTC.